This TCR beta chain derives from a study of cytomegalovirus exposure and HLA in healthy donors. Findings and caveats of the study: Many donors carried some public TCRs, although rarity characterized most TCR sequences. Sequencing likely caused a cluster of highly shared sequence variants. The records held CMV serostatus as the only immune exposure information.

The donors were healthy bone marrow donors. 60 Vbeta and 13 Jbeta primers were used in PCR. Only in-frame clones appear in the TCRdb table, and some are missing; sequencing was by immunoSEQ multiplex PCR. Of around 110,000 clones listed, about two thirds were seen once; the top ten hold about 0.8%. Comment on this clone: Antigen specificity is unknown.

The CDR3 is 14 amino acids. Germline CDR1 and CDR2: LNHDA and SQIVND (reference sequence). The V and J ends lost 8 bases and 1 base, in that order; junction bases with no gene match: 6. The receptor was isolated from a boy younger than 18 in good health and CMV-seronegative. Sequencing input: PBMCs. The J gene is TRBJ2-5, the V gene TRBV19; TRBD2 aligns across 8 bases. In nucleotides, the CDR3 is TGTGCCAGTTCCGGGAGGGGGACCCAAGAGACCCAGTACTTC. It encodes CASSGRGTQETQYF.